This note documents a single T cell receptor (beta chain) sequence. Original processing notes: Reference gene primer amplification gave nucleated cell count estimates. Clones were sequenced by immunoSEQ multiplex PCR, and TCRdb holds only the in-frame ones, with some missing. That table supplies the V and J calls and clone size; D and trimming were determined from the DNA. The data contain approximately 74,000 clones, around 90% of them singletons. The CDR3 covers 15 residues. The germline V gene has CDR1 SGHAT and CDR2 FQNNGV. V dropped 4 bases and J dropped 4 bases, with 16 bases sitting between them. This sample was taken from a study of blood T cell repertoires in COVID-19. Looking at the study overall: The United States, Italy and Spain were the sources of the acute and convalescent COVID-19 samples. Sample material is recorded as cDNA or gDNA derived from T cells, B-cell-depleted T cells, or PBMCs.

Sequenced sample: peripheral blood. The chain is built from TRBV11-2 and TRBJ1-2; perhaps TRBD1 as D (6 bases). This sequence originates from a man in his sixties or seventies with acute or convalescent COVID-19. The CDR3 here is CASSSTRDRSYGYTF. As DNA, the CDR3 is TGTGCCAGCAGCTCAACACGAGACAGGTCCTATGGCTACACCTTC.